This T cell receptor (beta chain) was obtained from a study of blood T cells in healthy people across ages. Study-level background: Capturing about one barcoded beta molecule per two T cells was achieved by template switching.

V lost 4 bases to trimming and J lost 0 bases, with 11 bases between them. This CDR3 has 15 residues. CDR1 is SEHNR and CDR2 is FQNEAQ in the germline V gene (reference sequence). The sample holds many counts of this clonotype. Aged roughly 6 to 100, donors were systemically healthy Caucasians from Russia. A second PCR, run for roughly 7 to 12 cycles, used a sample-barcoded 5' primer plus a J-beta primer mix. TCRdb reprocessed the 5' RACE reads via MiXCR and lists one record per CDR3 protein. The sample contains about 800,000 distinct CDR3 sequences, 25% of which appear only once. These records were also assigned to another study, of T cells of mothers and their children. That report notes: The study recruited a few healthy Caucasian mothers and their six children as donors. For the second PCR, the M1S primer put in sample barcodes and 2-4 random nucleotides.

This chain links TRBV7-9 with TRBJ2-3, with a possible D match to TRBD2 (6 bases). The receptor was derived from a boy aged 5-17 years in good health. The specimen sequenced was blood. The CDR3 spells CASSSRLESTDTQYF. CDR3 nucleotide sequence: TGTGCCAGCAGCTCCCGACTAGAAAGCACAGATACGCAGTATTTT.